These 2 T cell receptor beta chains share one sample of origin, sequenced in a study of cytomegalovirus exposure and HLA in healthy donors. PCR amplification relied on 60 Vbeta primers (plus 13 Jbeta primers). Some clones are missing from TCRdb's copy, which holds only in-frame ones; the method was immunoSEQ multiplex PCR. Across around 200,000 clones, the top ten clones capture 0.7% to 0.8% of the sample. Sequencing input: PBMCs. The receptors derive from a woman aged 18-29 years in good health and CMV-seropositive.

The chain recombines TRBV30 with TRBJ1-5; 8 positions match TRBD1. Germline V gene lookup returns CDR1 GTSNPN and CDR2 SVGIG (reference sequence). This CDR3 region has 13 residues. V lost 3 bases to trimming and J lost 6 bases; unmatched junction nucleotides: 4. CDR3 nucleotides: TGTGCCTGGAGAGGACAGGGAGGTCAGCCCCAGCATTTT. As protein: CAWRGQGGQPQHF.

Points on this clone: One junction end does not reproduce the germline sequence, and a read error may be involved. The chain carries TRBV7-7 and TRBJ2-2; perhaps TRBD1 as D (6 bases). This CDR3 has 17 residues. Per the germline V gene, CDR1 is SSHAT and CDR2 is FNYEAQ (reference sequence). CDR3 sequence reads: CASSPHYDRLGTGELFF. The DNA of the CDR3 is TGTGCTAGCAGCCCCCACTATGACAGGCTAGGAACCGGGGAGCTGTTTTTT. Variable domain in full (rest from reference TRBV7-7 and TRBJ2-2): GAGVSQSPRYKVTKRGQDVTLRCDPISSHATLYWYQQALGQGPEFLTYFNYEAQPDKSGLPSDRFSAERPEGSISTLTIQRTEQRDSAMYRCASSPHYDRLGTGELFFGEGSRLTVL.